Listed here are 5 T cell receptor beta chains from one sample, sequenced in a study of T-cell memory formation after mild COVID-19. Via MiXCR, TCRdb re-called the 5' RACE reads, giving one row per CDR3 protein. The data show 280,000 or so distinct CDR3 sequences, over 15% seen once. Sample: PBMCs or a T cell subset sorted from them (not recorded which). The receptors shown here come from a man younger than 35 who had mild COVID-19 (a few samples of this study predate the infection). Cell type and time point are not known.

The chain couples TRBV5-1 to TRBJ2-6; a possible D gene is TRBD1 (5 bases). This CDR3 contains 15 residues. Between the trimmed V and J ends, which lost 6 bases and 2 bases, there was a span of 12 bases. Looked up from germline, CDR1 is SGHRS and CDR2 is YFSETQ. The CDR3 DNA reads TGCGCCAGCACACCCCCAGGGACTGGGGCCAACGTCCTGACTTTC. It translates to CASTPPGTGANVLTF.

The rearrangement links TRBV7-2 to TRBJ2-3; D unclear. V was pared by 5 bases and J by 4 bases, with 10 bases between. CDR3 length equals 13 residues. Germline V gene lookup returns CDR1 SGHTA and CDR2 FQGNSA. CDR3 bases: TGTGCCAGCAGCCTTCCGAACGCAGATACGCAGTATTTT. It is translated as CASSLPNADTQYF.

The chain employs TRBV5-1 and TRBJ2-5; D is unclear. The CDR3 sequence is 13 residues long. V was shortened by 5 bases and J by 5 bases, with 13 bases between the two germline ends. Germline CDR1 SGHRS, CDR2 YFSETQ. The CDR3 loop reads CASSSSLFETQYF. CDR3 coding DNA: TGCGCCAGCAGTTCGTCCCTGTTTGAGACCCAGTACTTC.

The rearrangement uses TRBV12-3 or TRBV12-4 and TRBJ2-2, with D unresolved. This CDR3 is built from 16 residues. V lost 4 bases and J lost 4, with 16 bases in between. DNA of the CDR3: TGTGCCAGCAGTTCCCCTCACGGGCATGGCACCGGGGAGCTGTTTTTT. This translates into CASSSPHGHGTGELFF.

The chain is built from TRBV11-3 and TRBJ2-6; D gene ambiguous. The CDR3 runs to 15 residues. Germline CDR1 reads SGHNT; CDR2 reads YENEEA. The V end lost 5 bases, the J end lost 2 bases, and 10 bases lay between the germline ends. Here the CDR3 DNA reads TGTGCCAGCAGCCCAGGTGGCACTGGGGCCAACGTCCTGACTTTC. Translating it yields CASSPGGTGANVLTF.